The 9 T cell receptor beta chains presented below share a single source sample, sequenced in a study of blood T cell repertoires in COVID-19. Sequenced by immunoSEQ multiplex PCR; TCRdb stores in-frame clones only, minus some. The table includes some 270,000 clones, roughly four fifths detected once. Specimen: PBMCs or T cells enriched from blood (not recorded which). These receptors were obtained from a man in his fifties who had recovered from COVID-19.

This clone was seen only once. The CDR3 nucleotides read TGTGCCAGCAGCTTAACGGGGTCCACTGGAAACACCATATATTTT. It translates to CASSLTGSTGNTIYF. The chain recombines TRBV7-9 with TRBJ1-3; D is unresolved. V was cut by 2 bases and J by 2 bases, with 10 bases left in between. CDR3 length: 15 amino acids. Germline V gene data show CDR1 as SEHNR and CDR2 as FQNEAQ (reference sequence). Complete variable domain (other parts from reference TRBV7-9 and TRBJ1-3): DTGVSQNPRHKITKRGQNVTFRCDPISEHNRLYWYRQTLGQGPEFLTYFQNEAQLEKSRLLSDRFSAERPKGSFSTLEIQRTEQGDSAMYLCASSLTGSTGNTIYFGEGSWLTVV.

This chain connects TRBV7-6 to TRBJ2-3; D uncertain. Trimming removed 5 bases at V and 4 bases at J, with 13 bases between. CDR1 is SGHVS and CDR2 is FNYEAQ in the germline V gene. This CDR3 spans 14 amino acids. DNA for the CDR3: TGTGCCAGCAGCCCTCGGGTTCGGTCAGATACGCAGTATTTT. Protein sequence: CASSPRVRSDTQYF. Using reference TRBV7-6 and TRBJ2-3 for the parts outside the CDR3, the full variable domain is GAGVSQSPRYKVTKRGQDVALRCDPISGHVSLYWYRQALGQGPEFLTYFNYEAQQDKSGLPNDRFSAERPEGSISTLTIQRTEQRDSAMYRCASSPRVRSDTQYFGPGTRLTVL.

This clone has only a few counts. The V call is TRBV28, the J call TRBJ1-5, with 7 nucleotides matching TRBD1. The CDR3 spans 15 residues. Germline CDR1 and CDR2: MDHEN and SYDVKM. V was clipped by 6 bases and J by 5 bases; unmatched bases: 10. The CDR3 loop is CASSFGGQGDQPQHF. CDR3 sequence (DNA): TGTGCCAGCAGCTTCGGTGGGCAGGGGGATCAGCCCCAGCATTTT.

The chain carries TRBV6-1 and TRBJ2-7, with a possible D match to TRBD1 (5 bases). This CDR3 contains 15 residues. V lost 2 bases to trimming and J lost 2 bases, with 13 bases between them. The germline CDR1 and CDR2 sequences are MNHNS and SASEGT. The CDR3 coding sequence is TGTGCCAGCAGTGAAACGCGGACACTCCCCTACGAGCAGTACTTC. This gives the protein CASSETRTLPYEQYF.

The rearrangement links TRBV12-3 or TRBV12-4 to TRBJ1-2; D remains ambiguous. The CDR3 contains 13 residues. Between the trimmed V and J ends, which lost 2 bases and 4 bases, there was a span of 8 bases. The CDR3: CASSLRLLYGYTF. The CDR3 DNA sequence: TGTGCCAGCAGTTTAAGACTGCTCTATGGCTACACCTTC.

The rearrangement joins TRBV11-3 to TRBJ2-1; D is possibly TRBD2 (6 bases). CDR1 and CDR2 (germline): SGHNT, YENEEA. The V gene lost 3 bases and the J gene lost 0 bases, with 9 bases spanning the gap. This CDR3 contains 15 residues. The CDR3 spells CASSFRDSSYNEQFF. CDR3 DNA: TGTGCCAGCAGCTTCCGGGACTCCTCCTACAATGAGCAGTTCTTC. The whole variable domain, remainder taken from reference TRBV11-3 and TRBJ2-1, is EAGVVQSPRYKIIEKKQPVAFWCNPISGHNTLYWYLQNLGQGPELLIRYENEEAVDDSQLPKDRFSAERLKGVDSTLKIQPAELGDSAVYLCASSFRDSSYNEQFFGPGTRLTVL.

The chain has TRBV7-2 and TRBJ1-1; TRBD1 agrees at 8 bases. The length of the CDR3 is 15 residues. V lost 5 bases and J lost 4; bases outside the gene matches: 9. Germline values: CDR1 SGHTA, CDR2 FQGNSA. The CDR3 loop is CASSNRDRLSTEAFF. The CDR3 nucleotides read TGTGCCAGCAGCAACCGGGACAGGTTGAGCACTGAAGCTTTCTTT.

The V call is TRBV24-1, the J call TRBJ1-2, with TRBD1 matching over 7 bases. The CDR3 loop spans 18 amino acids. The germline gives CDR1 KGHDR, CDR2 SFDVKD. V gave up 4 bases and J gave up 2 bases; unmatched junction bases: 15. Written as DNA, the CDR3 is TGTGCCACCAGTGAGACAGGGAGTCCCATAAATCTAAACTATGGCTACACCTTC. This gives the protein CATSETGSPINLNYGYTF.

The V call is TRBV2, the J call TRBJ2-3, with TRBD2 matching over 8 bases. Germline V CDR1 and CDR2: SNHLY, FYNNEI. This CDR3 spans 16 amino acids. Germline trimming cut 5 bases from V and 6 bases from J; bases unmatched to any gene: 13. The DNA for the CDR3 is TGTGCCAGCAGTCGTAGCGTCGGGGGGGCTTGGGATACGCAGTATTTT. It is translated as CASSRSVGGAWDTQYF. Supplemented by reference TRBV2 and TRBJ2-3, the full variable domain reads EPEVTQTPSHQVTQMGQEVILRCVPISNHLYFYWYRQILGQKVEFLVSFYNNEISEKSEIFDDQFSVERPDGSNFTLKIRSTKLEDSAMYFCASSRSVGGAWDTQYFGPGTRLTVL.